The clone carrying this T cell receptor (beta chain) was counted at least ten times. Its antigen remains unidentified. TCRdb redid the calling of the reads with MiXCR, one entry per CDR3 protein. The repertoire holds about 240,000 distinct CDR3 sequences, with around 12% as singletons. These data originate in a study of T cell repertoires in cytomegalovirus infection. Regarding the study as a whole: CMV-specific TCR beta clonotypes restricted by HLA-C were the ones dominating the ex vivo response.

This CDR3 contains 15 residues. The germline CDR1 and CDR2 sequences are SGHTA and FQGNSA. V dropped 4 bases and J dropped 10; count of bases not matched to a gene: 8. This TCR was sampled from a human donor in good health (CMV status not recorded). Some clones in this sample may be carry-over from other donors' samples. The specimen sequenced was PBMCs. The rearrangement uses TRBV7-2 and TRBJ2-1, with 12 bases that match TRBD2. The CDR3 DNA reads TGTGCCAGCAGCTCCCCTAGCGGGAGGGCCAGGGAGCAGTTCTTC. As protein: CASSSPSGRAREQFF.